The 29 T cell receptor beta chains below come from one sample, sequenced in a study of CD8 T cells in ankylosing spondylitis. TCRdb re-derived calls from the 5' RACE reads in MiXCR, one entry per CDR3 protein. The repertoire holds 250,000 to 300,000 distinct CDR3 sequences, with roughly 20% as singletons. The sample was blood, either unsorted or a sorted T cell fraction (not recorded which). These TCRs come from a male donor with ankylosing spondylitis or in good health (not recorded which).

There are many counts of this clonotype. The CDR3 DNA reads as TGCAGTGCTAAGGGACAGGGCTACGACGAGCAGTACGTC. As protein: CSAKGQGYDEQYV. This chain links TRBV20-1 with TRBJ2-7; 9 nucleotides line up with TRBD1. The CDR3 has 13 amino acids. Germline CDR1 is DFQATT and CDR2 is SNEGSKA (reference sequence). V was clipped by 4 bases and J by 5 bases; unmatched bases: 6.

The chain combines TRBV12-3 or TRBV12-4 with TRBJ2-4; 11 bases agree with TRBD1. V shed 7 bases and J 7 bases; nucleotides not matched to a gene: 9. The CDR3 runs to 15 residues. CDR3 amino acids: CASTAPGQGDNIQYF. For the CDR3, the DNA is TGTGCCAGCACCGCCCCGGGACAGGGGGACAACATTCAGTACTTC.

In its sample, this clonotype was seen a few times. As DNA, the CDR3 is TGTGCCAGCAGTGGAGGAGGACTCTCTGGAAACACCATATATTTT. Residues: CASSGGGLSGNTIYF. This chain uses TRBV28 with TRBJ1-3, with D uncertain. Germline CDR1 is MDHEN and CDR2 is SYDVKM. V lost 5 bases and J lost 0, with 11 bases in between. The CDR3 contains 15 residues.

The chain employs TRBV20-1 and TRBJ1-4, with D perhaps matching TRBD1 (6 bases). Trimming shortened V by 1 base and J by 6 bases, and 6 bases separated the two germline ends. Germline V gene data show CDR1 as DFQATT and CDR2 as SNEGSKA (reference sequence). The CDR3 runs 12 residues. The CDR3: CSARGTDEKLFF. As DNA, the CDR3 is TGCAGTGCTAGAGGGACAGATGAAAAACTGTTTTTT.

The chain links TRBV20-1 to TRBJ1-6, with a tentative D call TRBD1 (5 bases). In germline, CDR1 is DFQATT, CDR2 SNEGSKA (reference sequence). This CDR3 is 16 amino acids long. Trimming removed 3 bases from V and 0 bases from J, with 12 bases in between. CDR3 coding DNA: TGCAGTGCTAGCGGGCAGGGTAGCTCCTATAATTCACCCCTCCACTTT. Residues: CSASGQGSSYNSPLHF.

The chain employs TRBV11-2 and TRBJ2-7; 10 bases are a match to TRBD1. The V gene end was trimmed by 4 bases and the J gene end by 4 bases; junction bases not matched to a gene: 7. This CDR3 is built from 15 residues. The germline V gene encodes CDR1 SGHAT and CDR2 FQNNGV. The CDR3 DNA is TGTGCCAGCAGCTCCCCAGACAGGGGGCAGTACGAGCAGTACGTC. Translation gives CASSSPDRGQYEQYV.

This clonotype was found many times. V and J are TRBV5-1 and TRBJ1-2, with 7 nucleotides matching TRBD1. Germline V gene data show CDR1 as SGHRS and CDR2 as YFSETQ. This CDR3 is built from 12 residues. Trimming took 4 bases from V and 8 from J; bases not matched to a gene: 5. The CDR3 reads CASSPTGEGYTF. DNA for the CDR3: TGCGCCAGCAGCCCAACAGGGGAGGGCTACACCTTC.

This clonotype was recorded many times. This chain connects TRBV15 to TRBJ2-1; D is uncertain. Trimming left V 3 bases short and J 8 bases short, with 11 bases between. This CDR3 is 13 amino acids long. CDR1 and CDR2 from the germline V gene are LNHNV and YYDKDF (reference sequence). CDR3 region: CATSSGPFDEQFF. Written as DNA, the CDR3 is TGTGCCACCAGCAGCGGTCCGTTCGATGAGCAGTTCTTC.

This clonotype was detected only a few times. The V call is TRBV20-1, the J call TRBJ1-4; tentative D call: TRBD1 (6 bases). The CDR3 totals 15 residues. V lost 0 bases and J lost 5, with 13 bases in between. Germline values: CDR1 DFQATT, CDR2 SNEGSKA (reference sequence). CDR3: CSARDPRQDNEKLFF. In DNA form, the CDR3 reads TGCAGTGCTAGAGATCCCCGACAGGACAATGAAAAACTGTTTTTT.

The CDR3 region is CSVEFHNSYNEQFF. Written as DNA, the CDR3 is TGCAGCGTTGAATTCCACAACTCCTACAATGAGCAGTTCTTC. This chain links TRBV29-1 with TRBJ2-1; D not certain. The CDR3 is 14 residues long. Germline lookup yields CDR1 SQVTM and CDR2 ANQGSEA. V lost 2 bases to trimming and J lost 0 bases, with 8 bases between them.

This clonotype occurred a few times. CDR3 coding DNA: TGCGCCAGCAGCAACTCCGGGACAGTAGGGGGTGAGCAGTTCTTC. It codes for CASSNSGTVGGEQFF. This rearrangement joins TRBV5-1 to TRBJ2-1; 7 bases agree with TRBD1. V gave up 4 bases and J gave up 9 bases; unmatched junction bases: 13. The germline CDR1 and CDR2 sequences are SGHRS and YFSETQ. There are 15 residues in the CDR3.

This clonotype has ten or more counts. The CDR3 sequence: CASSLSLNQPQHF. In DNA form, the CDR3 reads TGTGCCAGCAGTTTATCGCTAAATCAGCCCCAGCATTTT. The chain recombines TRBV12-3 or TRBV12-4 with TRBJ1-5; D gene uncertain. Trimming removed 2 bases from V and 4 bases from J, with 6 bases in between. This CDR3 has 13 amino acids.

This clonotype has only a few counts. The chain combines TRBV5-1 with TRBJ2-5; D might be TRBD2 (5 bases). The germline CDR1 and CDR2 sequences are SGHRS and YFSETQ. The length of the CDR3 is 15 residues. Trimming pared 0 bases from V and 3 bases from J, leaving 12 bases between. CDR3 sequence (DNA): TGCGCCAGCAGCTTGGGAAGCGGAGCTGAAGAGACCCAGTACTTC. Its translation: CASSLGSGAEETQYF. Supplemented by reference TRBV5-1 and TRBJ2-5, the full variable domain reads KAGVTQTPRYLIKTRGQQVTLSCSPISGHRSVSWYQQTPGQGLQFLFEYFSETQRNKGNFPGRFSGRQFSNSRSEMNVSTLELGDSALYLCASSLGSGAEETQYFGPGTRLLVL.

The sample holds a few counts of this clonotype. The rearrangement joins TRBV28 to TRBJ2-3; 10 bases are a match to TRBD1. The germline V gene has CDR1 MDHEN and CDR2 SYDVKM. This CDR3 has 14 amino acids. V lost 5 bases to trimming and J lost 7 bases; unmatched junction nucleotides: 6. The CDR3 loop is CASSQTGGANTQYF. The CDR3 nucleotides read TGTGCCAGCAGTCAGACAGGGGGCGCGAATACGCAGTATTTT.

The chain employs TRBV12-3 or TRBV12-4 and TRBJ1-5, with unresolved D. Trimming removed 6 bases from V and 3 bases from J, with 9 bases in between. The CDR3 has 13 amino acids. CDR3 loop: CASSFDTNQPQHF. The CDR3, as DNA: TGTGCCAGCAGCTTCGACACCAATCAGCCCCAGCATTTT.

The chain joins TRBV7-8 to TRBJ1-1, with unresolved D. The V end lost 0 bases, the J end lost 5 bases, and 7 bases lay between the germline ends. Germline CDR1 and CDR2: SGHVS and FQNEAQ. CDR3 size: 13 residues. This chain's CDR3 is CASSLAFGTEAFF. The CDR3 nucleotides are TGTGCCAGCAGCTTAGCCTTCGGTACTGAAGCTTTCTTT.

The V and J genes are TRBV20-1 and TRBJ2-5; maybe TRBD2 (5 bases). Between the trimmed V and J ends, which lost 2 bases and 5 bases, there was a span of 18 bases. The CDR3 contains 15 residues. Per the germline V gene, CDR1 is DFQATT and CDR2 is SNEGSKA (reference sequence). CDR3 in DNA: TGCAGTGCTAGACCTACCGGACTCGTACGGGAGACCCAGTACTTC. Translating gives CSARPTGLVRETQYF.

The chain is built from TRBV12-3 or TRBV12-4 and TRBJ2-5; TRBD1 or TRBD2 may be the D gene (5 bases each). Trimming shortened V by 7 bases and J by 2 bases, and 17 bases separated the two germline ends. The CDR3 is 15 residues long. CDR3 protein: CASTPTLGPQETQYF. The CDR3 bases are TGTGCCAGCACCCCCACCTTGGGACCTCAAGAGACCCAGTACTTC.

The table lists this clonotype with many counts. The CDR3 protein is CASSLMASSSYNEQFF. DNA for the CDR3: TGCGCCAGCAGCTTGATGGCCAGCAGCTCCTACAATGAGCAGTTCTTC. J is TRBJ2-1 and V is TRBV5-1, with unresolved D. Looked up from germline, CDR1 is SGHRS and CDR2 is YFSETQ. This CDR3 has 16 amino acids. With 1 base removed from V and 0 bases from J, the gap between germline ends came to 11 bases.

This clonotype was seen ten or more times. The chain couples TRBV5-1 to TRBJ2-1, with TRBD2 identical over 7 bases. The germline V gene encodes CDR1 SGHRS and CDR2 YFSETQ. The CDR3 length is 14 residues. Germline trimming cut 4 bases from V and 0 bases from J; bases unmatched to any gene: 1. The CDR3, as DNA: TGCGCCAGCAGCGGGGGGGACTCCTACAATGAGCAGTTCTTC. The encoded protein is CASSGGDSYNEQFF.

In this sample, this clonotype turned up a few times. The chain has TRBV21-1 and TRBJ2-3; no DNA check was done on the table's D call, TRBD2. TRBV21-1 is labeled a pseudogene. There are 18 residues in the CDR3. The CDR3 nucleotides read TGTGCCAGCATCACACTCTGGGGGAGGGCCCTCAGCACAGATACGCAGTATTTT. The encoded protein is CASITLWGRALSTDTQYF.

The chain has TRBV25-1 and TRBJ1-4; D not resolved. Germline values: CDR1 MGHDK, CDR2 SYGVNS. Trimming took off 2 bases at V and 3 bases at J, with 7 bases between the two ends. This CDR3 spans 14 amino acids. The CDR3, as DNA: TGTGCCAGCAGTGAACAAGGACCTAATGAAAAACTGTTTTTT. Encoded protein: CASSEQGPNEKLFF.

The CDR3 bases are TGTGCCATCAGGGCGGACAACAATGAGCAGTTCTTC. Its protein is CAIRADNNEQFF. The chain has TRBV10-3 and TRBJ2-1; D might be TRBD1 (5 bases). In germline, CDR1 is ENHRY, CDR2 SYGVKD. Trimming removed 6 bases from V and 5 bases from J, with 8 bases in between. This CDR3 comprises 12 residues.

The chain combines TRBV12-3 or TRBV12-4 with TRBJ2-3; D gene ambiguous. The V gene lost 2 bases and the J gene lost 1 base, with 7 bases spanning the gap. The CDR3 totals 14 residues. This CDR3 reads CASSLYSRTDTQYF. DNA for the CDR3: TGTGCCAGCAGTTTATACAGCCGCACAGATACGCAGTATTTT.

The CDR3 DNA reads TGCGCCAGCAGCCAACAGGGCCGCACAGATACGCAGTATTTT. It codes for CASSQQGRTDTQYF. This chain joins TRBV4-1 and TRBJ2-3, with D possibly TRBD1 on 5 matching bases. Germline assignment: CDR1 MGHRA and CDR2 YSYEKL. V was cut by 2 bases and J by 1 base, with 7 bases left in between. The CDR3 consists of 14 residues.

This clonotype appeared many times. For the CDR3, the DNA is TGCAGTGCTAGAGAGGCAGTCTCCTACGAGCAGTACGTC. As protein: CSAREAVSYEQYV. The V and J genes are TRBV20-1 and TRBJ2-7; D gene uncertain. The CDR3 totals 13 residues. The germline CDR1 and CDR2 sequences are DFQATT and SNEGSKA (reference sequence). Trimming left V 0 bases short and J 0 bases short, with 6 bases between.

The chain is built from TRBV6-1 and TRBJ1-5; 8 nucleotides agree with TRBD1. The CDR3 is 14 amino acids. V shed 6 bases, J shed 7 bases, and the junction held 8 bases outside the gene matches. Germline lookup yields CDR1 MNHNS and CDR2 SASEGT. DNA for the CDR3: TGTGCCAGCAGCATAGGTACAGGGGGACAGCCCCAGCATTTT. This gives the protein CASSIGTGGQPQHF.

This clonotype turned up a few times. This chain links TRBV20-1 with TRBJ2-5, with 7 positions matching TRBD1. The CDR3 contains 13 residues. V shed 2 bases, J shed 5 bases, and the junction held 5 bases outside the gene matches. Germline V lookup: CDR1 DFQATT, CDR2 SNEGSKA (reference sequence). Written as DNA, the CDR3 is TGCAGTGCTAGAAAAGGGGGCTCGGAGACCCAGTACTTC. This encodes CSARKGGSETQYF.

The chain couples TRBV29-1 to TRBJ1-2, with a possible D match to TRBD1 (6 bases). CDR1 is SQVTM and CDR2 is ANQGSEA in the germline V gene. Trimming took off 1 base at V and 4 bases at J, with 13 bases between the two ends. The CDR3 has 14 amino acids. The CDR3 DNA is TGCAGCGTTGAAGGGACAGACCCCGGCTATGGCTACACCTTC. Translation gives CSVEGTDPGYGYTF.